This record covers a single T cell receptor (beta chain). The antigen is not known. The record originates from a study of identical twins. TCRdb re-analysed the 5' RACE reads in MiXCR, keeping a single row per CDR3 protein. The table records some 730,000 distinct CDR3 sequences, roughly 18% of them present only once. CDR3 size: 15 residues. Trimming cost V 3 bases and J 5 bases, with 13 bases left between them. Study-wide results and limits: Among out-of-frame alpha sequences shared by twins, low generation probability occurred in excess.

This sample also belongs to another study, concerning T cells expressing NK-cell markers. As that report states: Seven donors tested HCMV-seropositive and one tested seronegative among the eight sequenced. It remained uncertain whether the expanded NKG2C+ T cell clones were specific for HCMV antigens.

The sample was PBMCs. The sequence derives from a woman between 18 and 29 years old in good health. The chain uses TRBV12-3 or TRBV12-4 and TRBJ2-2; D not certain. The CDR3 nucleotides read TGTGCCAGCAGTTTTTATAGGCGACGGACCGGGGAGCTGTTTTTT. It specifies CASSFYRRRTGELFF.